The 28 T cell receptor beta chains presented below share a single source sample, sequenced in a study of shared T cell receptors in the human thymus. The data were produced by immunoSEQ multiplex PCR, yet TCRdb's version contains in-frame clones alone and is incomplete. The data hold about 660,000 clones, with approximately 87% observed a single time. The same specimen was also included in a second study, on human thymus T cells.

Material for sequencing was thymocytes. The receptors here all came from a boy younger than two with a congenital heart defect.

The chain couples TRBV5-4 to TRBJ1-2; TRBD1 aligns across 9 bases. The V gene's germline CDR1 is SGHNT and CDR2 YYREEE (reference sequence). The CDR3 covers 15 residues. Unmatched junction bases numbered 4, after V lost 0 bases and J lost 4 bases. The DNA of the CDR3 is TGTGCCAGCAGCTTGGCAGGGGGACAGGGCTATGGCTACACCTTC. Protein: CASSLAGGQGYGYTF. Variable domain in full (rest from reference TRBV5-4 and TRBJ1-2): ETGVTQSPTHLIKTRGQQVTLRCSSQSGHNTVSWYQQALGQGPQFIFQYYREEENGRGNFPPRFSGLQFPNYSSELNVNALELDDSALYLCASSLAGGQGYGYTFGSGTRLTVV.

The chain is built from TRBV5-1 and TRBJ2-7; 7 bases line up with TRBD2. Per the germline V gene, CDR1 is SGHRS and CDR2 is YFSETQ. This CDR3 contains 12 residues. V trimming: 0 bases; J trimming: 7 bases; junction bases outside the gene matches: 1. This chain's CDR3 is CASSLGGREQYF. In nucleotides, the CDR3 is TGCGCCAGCAGCTTGGGCGGGAGAGAGCAGTACTTC.

The CDR3 is CASSGSGGQPQHF. The CDR3 DNA sequence: TGTGCCAGCAGTGGATCGGGGGGGCAGCCCCAGCATTTT. The genes are TRBV2 and TRBJ1-5; a possible D gene is TRBD1 (5 bases). CDR1 is SNHLY and CDR2 is FYNNEI in the germline V gene. The V end lost 4 bases, the J end lost 7 bases, and 11 bases lay between the germline ends. The CDR3 is 13 residues long.

The rearrangement joins TRBV6-4 to TRBJ1-4; a weak D match, TRBD1 (6 bases). The CDR3 is 13 residues long. CDR1 and CDR2 (germline): MRHNA, SNTAGT. V lost 6 bases, J lost 8 bases, and 13 bases lay in between. The CDR3: CASSPGHLEKLFF. The CDR3, as DNA: TGTGCCAGCAGCCCGGGACACCTGGAAAAACTGTTTTTT.

The rearrangement links TRBV27 to TRBJ2-1; TRBD1 matches 8 bases. Germline loops: CDR1 MNHEY, CDR2 SMNVEV (reference sequence). V lost 0 bases and J lost 3; bases outside the gene matches: 4. The CDR3 is 16 residues long. CDR3: CASSLSQDRDYNEQFF. The DNA for the CDR3 is TGTGCCAGCAGTTTATCCCAGGACAGGGACTACAATGAGCAGTTCTTC.

The V call is TRBV6-5, the J call TRBJ2-2, with TRBD2 matching over 8 bases. The length of the CDR3 is 14 residues. Germline V gene lookup returns CDR1 MNHEY and CDR2 SVGAGI. Trimming took 0 bases from V and 8 from J; bases not matched to a gene: 2. The CDR3 bases are TGTGCCAGCAGTTACTCTCCGGGAGGGGGGGAGCTGTTTTTT. Residues: CASSYSPGGGELFF.

The rearrangement uses TRBV30 and TRBJ2-5; D may be TRBD2 (5 bases). Germline V lookup: CDR1 GTSNPN, CDR2 SVGIG (reference sequence). The CDR3 is 14 amino acids. Trimming took 3 bases from V and 2 from J, leaving 13 bases between them. The CDR3 loop reads CAWSGVRAQETQYF. CDR3 sequence (DNA): TGTGCCTGGAGCGGGGTACGGGCGCAAGAGACCCAGTACTTC.

This clone was observed a handful of times. V gene TRBV19 combines with J gene TRBJ1-2; TRBD1 aligns across 9 bases. CDR3 length: 15 amino acids. With V trimmed by 3 bases and J by 5 bases, 7 bases remained unmatched. From germline, CDR1 is LNHDA and CDR2 SQIVND (reference sequence). CDR3 sequence reads: CASSMTSGTGYGYTF. CDR3 nucleotide sequence: TGTGCCAGTAGTATGACGTCCGGGACAGGGTATGGCTACACCTTC.

The chain carries TRBV14 and TRBJ2-3, with 12 bases identical to TRBD2. V shed 0 bases, J shed 2 bases, and the junction held 9 bases outside the gene matches. The CDR3 covers 19 residues. Germline V gene sequence: CDR1 SGHDN, CDR2 FVKESK. CDR3 in DNA: TGTGCCAGCAGCCAAGATTCTAGCGGGAGGGATCATTTCACAGATACGCAGTATTTT. Translating gives CASSQDSSGRDHFTDTQYF. The full variable domain, its missing parts supplied by reference TRBV14 and TRBJ2-3, is EAGVTQFPSHSVIEKGQTVTLRCDPISGHDNLYWYRRVMGKEIKFLLHFVKESKQDESGMPNNRFLAERTGGTYSTLKVQPAELEDSGVYFCASSQDSSGRDHFTDTQYFGPGTRLTVL.

The J gene is TRBJ2-1, the V gene TRBV28; D gene uncertain. Trimming took off 10 bases at V and 5 bases at J, with 9 bases between the two ends. Germline values: CDR1 MDHEN, CDR2 SYDVKM. The CDR3 consists of 11 residues. CDR3 sequence: CATSLHNEQFF. CDR3 bases: TGTGCCACATCACTACACAATGAGCAGTTCTTC. Variable domain in full (rest from reference TRBV28 and TRBJ2-1): DVKVTQSSRYLVKRTGEKVFLECVQDMDHENMFWYRQDPGLGLRLIYFSYDVKMKEKGDIPEGYSVSREKKERFSLILESASTNQTSMYLCATSLHNEQFFGPGTRLTVL.

This sequence joins TRBV7-2 and TRBJ2-5; 10 bases line up with TRBD2. The trim removed 8 bases at V and 4 bases at J, leaving 16 bases unmatched. The CDR3 consists of 17 residues. Germline lookup yields CDR1 SGHTA and CDR2 FQGNSA. The CDR3 here is CASGPIGLADQGETQYF. In nucleotides, the CDR3 is TGTGCCAGCGGGCCTATCGGACTAGCGGACCAGGGAGAGACCCAGTACTTC.

V gene TRBV6-8 combines with J gene TRBJ2-7, with 11 bases fitting TRBD2. The CDR3 runs 15 residues. J gave up 2 bases and V 6 bases, and 6 bases lay outside the gene matches. From germline, CDR1 is MNHGY and CDR2 SAAAGT. The CDR3 sequence is CASRKSTSGTYEQYF. Here the CDR3 DNA reads TGTGCCAGCAGAAAGTCGACTAGCGGGACCTACGAGCAGTACTTC.

This clone was recorded once. CDR3 in DNA: TGTGCCAGCACCCCCCCGACAGGGTCCCTCTCCTACGAGCAGTACTTC. Amino acids: CASTPPTGSLSYEQYF. The V and J genes are TRBV28 and TRBJ2-7; TRBD1 matches 7 bases. This CDR3 is built from 16 residues. Per germline, CDR1 MDHEN and CDR2 SYDVKM. The V gene end was trimmed by 7 bases and the J gene end by 0 bases; junction bases not matched to a gene: 12. The full variable domain, completed using reference TRBV28 and TRBJ2-7, is DVKVTQSSRYLVKRTGEKVFLECVQDMDHENMFWYRQDPGLGLRLIYFSYDVKMKEKGDIPEGYSVSREKKERFSLILESASTNQTSMYLCASTPPTGSLSYEQYFGPGTRLTVT.

CDR3 sequence: CASSPSVQGQETQYF. CDR3 DNA: TGTGCCAGCTCACCGTCAGTACAGGGCCAAGAGACCCAGTACTTC. The J gene is TRBJ2-5, the V gene TRBV18; D is possibly TRBD1 (6 bases). The CDR3 has 15 residues. The V gene lost 3 bases and the J gene lost 1 base, with 12 bases spanning the gap. The germline V gene encodes CDR1 KGHSH and CDR2 LQKENI.

The chain uses TRBV2 and TRBJ2-5; 14 nucleotides align to TRBD2. The CDR3 is 17 residues long. Looked up from germline, CDR1 is SNHLY and CDR2 is FYNNEI. V lost 6 bases and J lost 5; bases outside the gene matches: 11. The CDR3 DNA follows: TGTGCCAGCAGGGGGGGCTCCGGGACTAGCGGGAGTGAGACCCAGTACTTC. Its protein is CASRGGSGTSGSETQYF.

V and J are TRBV4-3 and TRBJ2-7; D remains unclear. The V gene's germline CDR1 is LGHNA and CDR2 YSLEER. This CDR3 has 12 amino acids. Trimming took 0 bases from V and 9 from J, leaving 9 bases between them. CDR3 sequence reads: CASSQDTAGQYF. The CDR3 coding sequence is TGCGCCAGCAGCCAAGATACTGCCGGGCAGTACTTC.

This chain connects TRBV7-2 to TRBJ1-1, with 10 bases fitting TRBD1. With V trimmed by 1 base and J by 4 bases, 9 bases remained unmatched. CDR1 is SGHTA and CDR2 is FQGNSA in the germline V gene. This CDR3 spans 17 amino acids. The CDR3 loop reads CASSLGTGGEVGTEAFF. CDR3 nucleotides: TGTGCCAGCAGCTTAGGGACAGGGGGAGAGGTGGGCACTGAAGCTTTCTTT.

The chain employs TRBV19 and TRBJ2-5; a weak D match, TRBD2 (5 bases). V lost 4 bases and J lost 5, with 11 bases in between. CDR1 is LNHDA, CDR2 SQIVND, per germline (reference sequence). The CDR3 consists of 13 residues. The CDR3 DNA is TGTGCCAGTAGTACCATAAGAGGGGAGACCCAGTACTTC. This sequence encodes CASSTIRGETQYF.

The V call is TRBV4-3, the J call TRBJ2-7; 10 bases are shared with TRBD2. In germline, CDR1 is LGHNA, CDR2 YSLEER. V shed 0 bases and J 4 bases; nucleotides not matched to a gene: 9. The CDR3 has 17 amino acids. CDR3 sequence reads: CASSQEIVLAGVYEQYF. CDR3 bases: TGCGCCAGCAGCCAAGAAATCGTCCTAGCGGGAGTATACGAGCAGTACTTC.

This rearrangement joins TRBV6-4 to TRBJ2-1; 8 nucleotides line up with TRBD2. This CDR3 has 18 residues. J lost 7 bases, V lost 0 bases, and 14 bases had no gene match. CDR1 and CDR2 from the germline V gene are MRHNA and SNTAGT. Here the CDR3 reads CASSDSMRESGSANEQFF. CDR3 DNA: TGTGCCAGCAGTGACTCAATGAGGGAAAGCGGGAGTGCGAATGAGCAGTTCTTC.

The V gene is TRBV6-5, the J gene TRBJ1-5; possible D gene TRBD1, 6 bases. V gave up 2 bases and J gave up 4 bases, with 6 bases separating them. Germline CDR1 is MNHEY and CDR2 is SVGAGI. The CDR3 has 13 amino acids. The CDR3 bases are TGTGCCAGCAGTTACCAGGGGAATCAGCCCCAGCATTTT. It yields the protein CASSYQGNQPQHF.

The chain carries TRBV9 and TRBJ2-7; D is unresolved. The CDR3 consists of 19 residues. Between the trimmed V and J ends, which lost 0 bases and 3 bases, there was a span of 25 bases. Looked up from germline, CDR1 is SGDLS and CDR2 is YYNGEE. This chain's CDR3 is CASSVVAHLPVRPYYEQYF. CDR3 DNA: TGTGCCAGCAGCGTAGTCGCCCATCTCCCCGTCAGGCCTTACTACGAGCAGTACTTC.

The V gene is TRBV21-1, the J gene TRBJ1-5. TRBV21-1 is tagged as a pseudogene. The CDR3 covers 11 residues. CDR3 sequence: CPRESNQPQHF. CDR3 bases: TGCCCCCGTGAGAGCAATCAGCCCCAGCATTTT.

The J gene is TRBJ2-2, the V gene TRBV4-1; weak D call: TRBD2 (7 bases). Trimming took 3 bases from V and 6 from J, leaving 20 bases between them. This CDR3 region has 17 residues. Germline values: CDR1 MGHRA, CDR2 YSYEKL. The CDR3 nucleotides read TGCGCCAGCAGCCAGGGGGGGCCGCCCGAACGTGCCGGGGAGCTGTTTTTT. Its protein product is CASSQGGPPERAGELFF.

The chain combines TRBV13 with TRBJ2-7, with 7 bases identical to TRBD1. The V segment lost 7 bases and the J segment 4 bases; nucleotides outside the gene matches: 4. CDR1 is PRHDT, CDR2 FYEKMQ, per germline (reference sequence). The CDR3 runs to 12 residues. The CDR3 region has the DNA TGTGCCAGCACCCAGGGGGAGTACGAGCAGTACTTC. As protein: CASTQGEYEQYF.

The chain has TRBV4-2 and TRBJ2-3, with 11 bases identical to TRBD2. The germline gives CDR1 LGHNA, CDR2 YNFKEQ. This CDR3 has 16 residues. V lost 5 bases and J lost 2; bases outside the gene matches: 6. CDR3 protein: CASSSRLAGNTDTQYF. For the CDR3, the DNA is TGTGCCAGCAGCTCCCGACTAGCGGGGAACACAGATACGCAGTATTTT.

The chain recombines TRBV13 with TRBJ2-5; D might be TRBD2 (7 bases). Trimming cost V 3 bases and J 5 bases, with 13 bases left between them. Per the germline V gene, CDR1 is PRHDT and CDR2 is FYEKMQ (reference sequence). The CDR3 extends over 14 amino acids. CDR3 residues: CASSFWGGGETQYF. Written as DNA, the CDR3 is TGTGCCAGCAGCTTCTGGGGGGGCGGGGAGACCCAGTACTTC.

This rearrangement joins TRBV11-2 to TRBJ2-7; 8 positions agree with TRBD2. This CDR3 has 16 amino acids. The V gene's germline CDR1 is SGHAT and CDR2 FQNNGV. The J segment lost 9 bases and the V segment lost 5 bases, leaving 18 bases of the junction unmatched. The CDR3 loop is CASSPLLAGLPTVQYF. Here the CDR3 DNA reads TGTGCCAGCAGCCCTTTGTTAGCGGGACTTCCTACGGTGCAGTACTTC.